This TCR beta chain was profiled in a study of blood T cell repertoires in COVID-19 (dated by TCRdb to about 2020). Notes on the research overall: The collaborator samples originated in the United States, Italy and Spain and spanned the acute and convalescent phases of COVID-19. The prospective study material was composed of cDNA or gDNA derived from T cells, B-cell-depleted T cells, or PBMCs. Deeply sampled blood TCRbeta repertoires from subjects exposed to, actively infected with, or recovered from COVID-19 were included in the dataset. A freely available public database, intended as a resource for researchers studying the immune response to SARS-CoV-2, is where the repertoires were released. Samples came from the ongoing ImmuneRACE study (first 160 participants) plus 1,254 subjects from 6 global collaborators. A de-identified subject ID, COVID-19 status, age in years and sex were almost always included in the sample metadata. HLA class I and class II types, where available, came from metadata supplied by the sample provider rather than from assay-based typing. Summary of the overall study and its limitations: The quantity of clinical and demographic metadata differed by source and by participant and was supplied without curation.

Enrolling through a virtual design, the prospective study's participants ranged in age from roughly 18 to 89 years and lived across approximately 25 United States geographic areas. In the prospective study, participants were assigned to cohorts based on the clinical history participants reported in a screening survey and a study questionnaire. ImmuneRACE Cohort 3 recovered participants were defined by two consecutive negative NP/OP PCR tests, healthcare professional clearance, or symptom resolution. In the prospective study, whole blood, serum and a nasopharyngeal or oropharyngeal swab were collected from each participant by mobile phlebotomists. Over a roughly 2-month period, participants in the prospective study had the option of providing additional blood draws and questionnaires. Before DNA extraction, prospective study blood samples were shipped either frozen or at room temperature. The immunoSEQ Assay, a bias-controlled multiplex PCR, was used to amplify TCRbeta CDR3 regions from genomic DNA. In the source study's methods: Within the assay, amplification of reference gene primers was used to estimate how many nucleated cells each sample contained. To quantify the absolute abundance of each unique TCRbeta CDR3 rearrangement, sequence reads were collapsed and filtered. For each sample, productive Simpson clonality was calculated as the square root of Simpson's diversity index across productive rearrangements. TCRdb obtained this table from immuneACCESS and retained in-frame rearrangements with V and J assigned. These tables miss some clones; where compared with another copy, unresolved V genes account for less than half of the shortfall, and the remainder is unexplained. The DNA was the basis for D and trimming; V, J and clone size are from that table. The sample table shows over 200,000 clones, and approximately 80% are seen once. The ten largest clones represent less than 2% of the sample.

Concerning this clone itself: Its cognate antigen has yet to be identified. Nothing much larger sits one base from this clone, and base qualities are not available.

What was sequenced was PBMCs or T cells enriched from blood (not recorded which). The clonotype was recovered from a man in his 60s who had recovered from COVID-19.

The CDR3 protein: CASSSSSESTDTQYF. The DNA reads as follows: TGTGCCAGCAGCTCCAGTAGCGAGAGCACAGATACGCAGTATTTT. Recombination joined TRBV11-2 with TRBJ2-3; the D gene is perhaps TRBD2, on 5 matching bases. V lost 4 bases and J lost 0 bases; the stretch between them is 11 bases long. CDR1 SGHAT and CDR2 FQNNGV were looked up in the germline V gene. The CDR3, from cysteine to phenylalanine, totals 15 residues. Only CDR3 DNA remains: 45 bases, in frame from the first base.